This is a list of T cell receptor beta chains from one sample in a study of blood T cell repertoires in COVID-19. Here immunoSEQ multiplex PCR was the method, and the copy in TCRdb shows in-frame clones only, minus some. The data contain about 160,000 clones, roughly 71% of them singletons. Sequenced input: peripheral blood. These receptors all come from a woman aged 80 or over with acute or convalescent COVID-19. Both conserved end residues are part of each CDR3. The D gene is left open where the match is weak. Size tells how often a clone was seen (once, few, many) or the class of an expanded clone, and some rows leave it out.

v_call,j_call,clone_size,d_call,cdr3_nt,cdr3_aa
TRBV12-3/TRBV12-4,TRBJ1-5,.,.,TGTGCCAGCAGCACAACCCAGTGGCAGCCCCAGCATTTT,CASSTTQWQPQHF
TRBV30,TRBJ1-6,few,TRBD1,TGTGCCTGGAGTACCGGGACAGGGTATTCCGCCCGGACTAATTCACCCCTCCACTTT,CAWSTGTGYSARTNSPLHF
TRBV4-2,TRBJ2-2,.,TRBD1,TGTGCCAGCAGCCAAGACGGGACAGGGGTCGCCGGGGAGCTGTTTTTT,CASSQDGTGVAGELFF
TRBV10-2,TRBJ1-1,.,TRBD1,TGCGCCAGCAGTGAGTTCCGACAGGGAAATGAAGCTTTCTTT,CASSEFRQGNEAFF
TRBV3-1/TRBV3-2,TRBJ2-3,.,.,TGTGCCAGCAGTACCCCGGGCACAGATACGCAGTATTTT,CASSTPGTDTQYF
TRBV4-1,TRBJ2-2,.,.,TGCGCCAGCAGCCAAGATCCCAATTTGAACACCGGGGAGCTGTTTTTT,CASSQDPNLNTGELFF
TRBV5-6,TRBJ1-4,.,.,TGTGCCAGCAGCGGCCGTAATGAAAAACTGTTTTTT,CASSGRNEKLFF
TRBV3-1/TRBV3-2,TRBJ2-3,.,TRBD2,TGTGCCAGCAGCCAAGACGGGCTGGTAGCGGGAGCAGATACGCAGTATTTT,CASSQDGLVAGADTQYF
TRBV7-2,TRBJ1-2,.,TRBD1,TGTGCCAGCAGCTTCCCAACAGACAGGGTTGGCTACACCTTC,CASSFPTDRVGYTF
TRBV11-2,TRBJ2-7,.,TRBD2,TGTGCCAGCAGCTCATCCCCGGGGGGAGGATACGAGCAGTACTTC,CASSSSPGGGYEQYF
TRBV11-2,TRBJ2-3,.,.,TGTGCCAGCAGCTTAGAGTCCCCCTTAGCCGCCACAGATACGCAGTATTTT,CASSLESPLAATDTQYF
TRBV25-1,TRBJ1-2,.,TRBD1,TGTGCCAGCAGTGAGACAGGGAGGAAGGACTATGGCTACACCTTC,CASSETGRKDYGYTF
TRBV5-5,TRBJ1-2,.,.,TGTGCCAGCAGCTCCCTACAGGGACCCAACTATGGCTACACCTTC,CASSSLQGPNYGYTF
TRBV12-3/TRBV12-4,TRBJ2-1,.,.,TGTGCCAGCAGTTTCAGTTACAATGAGCAGTTCTTC,CASSFSYNEQFF
TRBV14,TRBJ1-4,.,.,TGTGCCAGCAGCCAAGGGGCGGGCGAGAAGAGAGGAGAAAAACTGTTTTTT,CASSQGAGEKRGEKLFF
TRBV2,TRBJ1-5,.,.,TGTGCCAGCAGTGGGGAGGCACATCAGCCCCAGCATTTT,CASSGEAHQPQHF
TRBV7-2,TRBJ2-1,.,TRBD1,TGTGCCAGCAGCTTCAGGGGGAATGAGCAGTTCTTC,CASSFRGNEQFF
TRBV24-1,TRBJ2-3,.,.,TGTGCCACCAGTGACACCGACTTGTCTACGCAGTATTTT,CATSDTDLSTQYF
TRBV14,TRBJ2-7,.,.,TGTGCCAGCAGCCAAGTGGCAGGGGCGCTAAACGAGCAGTACTTC,CASSQVAGALNEQYF
TRBV3-1/TRBV3-2,TRBJ1-2,once,.,TGTGCCAGCAGCCAACAACAGGGTGGTGGCTACACCTTC,CASSQQQGGGYTF
TRBV14,TRBJ1-1,.,.,TGTGCCAGCAGCGCGCTGGACACCACTGAAGCTTTCTTT,CASSALDTTEAFF
TRBV24-1,TRBJ1-5,.,.,TGTGCCACCAGTGATGGGGAGAGCCGTCCCCAGCATTTT,CATSDGESRPQHF